This entry lists 19 T cell receptor beta chains sequenced from one sample in a study of molecular identifiers for immune sequencing clone quantification (dated by TCRdb to 2017 to 2018). Library generation was performed with PCR. The sequencing machine was a NextSeq 500. TCRdb applied fastp at Q25 and MiXCR to the public reads, then kept only in-frame beta chains. Each CDR3 protein gets just one entry, which takes the most common genes and DNA from the rows behind it. The sample table records about 630,000 distinct CDR3 sequences; over 25% of these occur just once. In total, the top ten clones hold 0.78% of the sample. Sequencing used naive CD8+ T cells from blood, with Jurkat cell RNA spiked in. The cell subset or site label here, explained by the study, means: FACS-sorted CD8+CD4-CCR7+CD45RA+ naive T cells. The receptor source for this set is a human donor in good health. Some libraries in this study had Jurkat cell RNA spiked in.

This clonotype was observed at least ten times. The chain is built from TRBV29-1 and TRBJ2-7; D is perhaps TRBD1 (5 bases). The germline gives CDR1 SQVTM, CDR2 ANQGSEA. V gave up 0 bases and J gave up 6 bases, with 15 bases separating them. This CDR3 is built from 14 residues. CDR3 DNA: TGCAGCGTTGAAGATCCGCTAGGGGTCGGCGAGCAGTACTTC. Its protein product is CSVEDPLGVGEQYF.

DNA for the CDR3: TGTGCCAGTAGCCCGGGACAGGTAGGAGCCTACGAGCAGTACTTC. It specifies CASSPGQVGAYEQYF. The rearrangement links TRBV19 to TRBJ2-7; 8 bases match TRBD1. Germline assignment: CDR1 LNHDA and CDR2 SQIVND (reference sequence). V trimming: 6 bases; J trimming: 2 bases; junction bases outside the gene matches: 9. The CDR3 covers 15 residues.

The chain couples TRBV4-1 to TRBJ2-3; D could derive from TRBD1 or TRBD2 (5 bases each). CDR1 is MGHRA, CDR2 YSYEKL, per germline. V lost 0 bases and J lost 2, with 18 bases in between. There are 18 residues in the CDR3. CDR3 protein: CASSQDFLDKRATDTQYF. The CDR3 DNA follows: TGCGCCAGCAGCCAAGATTTCCTGGACAAGAGGGCCACAGATACGCAGTATTTT.

As for this clonotype: An end of the junction does not agree with germline; a read error may underlie this. The chain recombines TRBV27 with TRBJ1-4, with D unresolved. The CDR3 is 17 amino acids. In germline, CDR1 is MNHEY, CDR2 SMNVEV (reference sequence). The CDR3 spells CASSLDWALATNDKLFF. CDR3 in DNA: TGTGCCAGCAGTTTAGACTGGGCACTTGCAACTAATGATAAACTGTTTTTT.

The table lists this clonotype with many counts. The genes are TRBV29-1 and TRBJ2-5; D is undetermined. V was cut by 0 bases and J by 4 bases, with 3 bases left in between. This CDR3 is built from 11 residues. Germline V CDR1 and CDR2: SQVTM, ANQGSEA. The CDR3 region is CSVEEIETQYF. CDR3 nucleotides: TGCAGCGTTGAAGAAATAGAGACCCAGTACTTC.

The sample holds a few counts of this clonotype. J is TRBJ2-1 and V is TRBV30, with a possible D match to TRBD2 (6 bases). V was cut by 5 bases and J by 8 bases, with 13 bases left in between. The CDR3 totals 12 residues. From germline, CDR1 is GTSNPN and CDR2 SVGIG (reference sequence). CDR3 amino acids: CAWSGSNYEQFF. The CDR3 DNA follows: TGTGCCTGGTCCGGGAGTAACTATGAGCAGTTCTTC.

Concerning this clonotype: A read error may produce the germline difference seen at one junction end. The chain has TRBV12-3 or TRBV12-4 and TRBJ2-5; tentatively, D is TRBD1 (5 bases). The CDR3 sequence is 14 residues long. The CDR3 DNA reads TGTGCCTGCAGTTTGAACCAGGGCTGGGTGACCCAGTACTTC. Its translation: CACSLNQGWVTQYF.

The chain couples TRBV19 to TRBJ2-3; D gene unclear. Between the trimmed V and J ends, which lost 7 bases and 7 bases, there was a span of 12 bases. This CDR3 is built from 12 residues. Germline V gene data show CDR1 as LNHDA and CDR2 as SQIVND (reference sequence). The CDR3 DNA follows: TGTGCCAGTACCACTCCAGACAATACGCAGTATTTT. It codes for CASTTPDNTQYF.

The rearrangement joins TRBV28 to TRBJ1-6; TRBD1 aligns across 7 bases. Losses at the gene ends were 7 bases for V and 10 bases for J; bases not matched to a gene: 10. CDR1 MDHEN and CDR2 SYDVKM come from the germline V gene. This CDR3 has 14 residues. The CDR3 region has the DNA TGTGCCAGCACACTAGCAGGGGGAGGATCACCCCTCCACTTT. Translation gives CASTLAGGGSPLHF.

The gene calls are TRBV20-1 and TRBJ2-7; 7 nucleotides agree with TRBD2. V was pared by 1 base and J by 4 bases, with 7 bases of the junction left unmatched. The V gene's germline CDR1 is DFQATT and CDR2 SNEGSKA (reference sequence). The CDR3 has 14 amino acids. The CDR3 DNA is TGCAGTGCTAGAGGTGCGGGAGTGCAATACGAGCAGTACTTC. As protein: CSARGAGVQYEQYF.

With regard to this clonotype: Given the absence of the conserved phenylalanine or tryptophan at the CDR3 end, a read error is likely. The chain links TRBV7-9 to TRBJ1-5; D is undetermined. Germline-derived CDR1 and CDR2 are SEHNR and FQNEAQ (reference sequence). The CDR3 totals 15 residues. The V gene lost 4 bases and the J gene lost 3 bases, with 13 bases spanning the gap. In nucleotides, the CDR3 is TGTGCCAGCAGCTCCTCCACTACACCCAATCAGCCCCAGCATTCT. Residues: CASSSSTTPNQPQHS.

A word on this clonotype: A read error is possible here, since a much larger clone lies one base away. It is likely a read error, because the conserved phenylalanine at the end of the CDR3 is missing. This chain connects TRBV4-1 to TRBJ2-7; D perhaps matches TRBD1 (5 bases). There are 14 residues in the CDR3. The V gene lost 0 bases and the J gene lost 6 bases, with 12 bases spanning the gap. CDR1 and CDR2 (germline): MGHRA, YSYEKL. CDR3 sequence (DNA): TGCGCCAGCAGCCAAGATCATGGGGCCCTCGAGCAGTACTCC. It specifies CASSQDHGALEQYS.

In this sample, this clonotype turned up many times. This chain links TRBV3-1 with TRBJ1-1; weak D call: TRBD1 (5 bases). The CDR3 spans 15 residues. Between the trimmed V and J ends, which lost 4 bases and 7 bases, there was a span of 19 bases. Germline CDR1 is LGHDT and CDR2 is YNNKEL (reference sequence). The CDR3 DNA is TGTGCCAGCAGCCGCGGGACTTTAGGCGAGTTTGAAGCTTTCTTT. Amino acid sequence: CASSRGTLGEFEAFF.

A remark on this clonotype: A much more abundant neighbour one base away suggests this may be a read error. J is TRBJ2-3 and V is TRBV6-2 or TRBV6-3; 8 bases are shared with TRBD2. The CDR3 has 17 amino acids. The germline CDR1 and CDR2 sequences are MNHEY and SVGEGT. The CDR3 DNA reads as TGTGCCGGCAGTTACCGCAAGCGGGAGATCCGTTCAGATACGCAGTATTTT. Translating gives CAGSYRKREIRSDTQYF.

A note on this clonotype: Germline is not matched at one junction end, which may reflect a read error. The CDR3, as DNA: TGTGCCAGCAGCACAAACCGACCGGGGGCGCCCGGGGCCAACGTCCTGCCTTTC. Translating gives CASSTNRPGAPGANVLPF. The chain links TRBV7-3 to TRBJ2-6; D is possibly TRBD1 or TRBD2 (6 bases each). The CDR3 is 18 amino acids. Germline V gives CDR1 SGHTA, CDR2 FQGTGA.

This clonotype was observed at least ten times. The gene calls are TRBV2 and TRBJ2-2; D uncertain. Germline assignment: CDR1 SNHLY and CDR2 FYNNEI. Trimming took 0 bases from V and 2 from J, leaving 13 bases between them. CDR3 length: 17 residues. In DNA, the CDR3 is TGTGCCAGCAGTGAAGCGTCCCAGGTTCTTAACACCGGGGAGCTGTTTTTT. Protein product: CASSEASQVLNTGELFF.

This clonotype was detected once. With a much larger clone just one base away, this may be a read error. This chain joins TRBV10-3 and TRBJ2-7; the D gene is possibly TRBD1 (6 bases). The germline V gene encodes CDR1 ENHRY and CDR2 SYGVKD. CDR3 size: 13 residues. CDR3 coding DNA: TGTGCCATCAGGGACACTACAGGGCCCGAGCAGTCCTTC. It encodes CAIRDTTGPEQSF.

This chain links TRBV6-5 with TRBJ2-2; TRBD1 might be the D (5 bases). The CDR3 sequence is 14 residues long. Trimming stripped 7 bases from V and 3 bases from J, with 12 bases between. Germline lookup yields CDR1 MNHEY and CDR2 SVGAGI. CDR3 DNA sequence: TGTGCCAGCACCCCGGACATAGACACCGGGGAGCTGTTTTTT. Translation gives CASTPDIDTGELFF.

Details on this clonotype: A much larger clone sits a single nucleotide away, making a read error possible. The rearrangement uses TRBV20-1 and TRBJ2-2, with 8 bases matching TRBD1. The ends lost 5 bases at V and 0 bases at J; junction bases unmatched: 8. Germline V gene sequence: CDR1 DFQATT, CDR2 SNEGSKA (reference sequence). The CDR3 contains 16 residues. CDR3 sequence (DNA): TGCAGTGCTGGGAAACGGGACAGGACGAACACCGGGGAGCTGTTTTTT. This sequence encodes CSAGKRDRTNTGELFF.